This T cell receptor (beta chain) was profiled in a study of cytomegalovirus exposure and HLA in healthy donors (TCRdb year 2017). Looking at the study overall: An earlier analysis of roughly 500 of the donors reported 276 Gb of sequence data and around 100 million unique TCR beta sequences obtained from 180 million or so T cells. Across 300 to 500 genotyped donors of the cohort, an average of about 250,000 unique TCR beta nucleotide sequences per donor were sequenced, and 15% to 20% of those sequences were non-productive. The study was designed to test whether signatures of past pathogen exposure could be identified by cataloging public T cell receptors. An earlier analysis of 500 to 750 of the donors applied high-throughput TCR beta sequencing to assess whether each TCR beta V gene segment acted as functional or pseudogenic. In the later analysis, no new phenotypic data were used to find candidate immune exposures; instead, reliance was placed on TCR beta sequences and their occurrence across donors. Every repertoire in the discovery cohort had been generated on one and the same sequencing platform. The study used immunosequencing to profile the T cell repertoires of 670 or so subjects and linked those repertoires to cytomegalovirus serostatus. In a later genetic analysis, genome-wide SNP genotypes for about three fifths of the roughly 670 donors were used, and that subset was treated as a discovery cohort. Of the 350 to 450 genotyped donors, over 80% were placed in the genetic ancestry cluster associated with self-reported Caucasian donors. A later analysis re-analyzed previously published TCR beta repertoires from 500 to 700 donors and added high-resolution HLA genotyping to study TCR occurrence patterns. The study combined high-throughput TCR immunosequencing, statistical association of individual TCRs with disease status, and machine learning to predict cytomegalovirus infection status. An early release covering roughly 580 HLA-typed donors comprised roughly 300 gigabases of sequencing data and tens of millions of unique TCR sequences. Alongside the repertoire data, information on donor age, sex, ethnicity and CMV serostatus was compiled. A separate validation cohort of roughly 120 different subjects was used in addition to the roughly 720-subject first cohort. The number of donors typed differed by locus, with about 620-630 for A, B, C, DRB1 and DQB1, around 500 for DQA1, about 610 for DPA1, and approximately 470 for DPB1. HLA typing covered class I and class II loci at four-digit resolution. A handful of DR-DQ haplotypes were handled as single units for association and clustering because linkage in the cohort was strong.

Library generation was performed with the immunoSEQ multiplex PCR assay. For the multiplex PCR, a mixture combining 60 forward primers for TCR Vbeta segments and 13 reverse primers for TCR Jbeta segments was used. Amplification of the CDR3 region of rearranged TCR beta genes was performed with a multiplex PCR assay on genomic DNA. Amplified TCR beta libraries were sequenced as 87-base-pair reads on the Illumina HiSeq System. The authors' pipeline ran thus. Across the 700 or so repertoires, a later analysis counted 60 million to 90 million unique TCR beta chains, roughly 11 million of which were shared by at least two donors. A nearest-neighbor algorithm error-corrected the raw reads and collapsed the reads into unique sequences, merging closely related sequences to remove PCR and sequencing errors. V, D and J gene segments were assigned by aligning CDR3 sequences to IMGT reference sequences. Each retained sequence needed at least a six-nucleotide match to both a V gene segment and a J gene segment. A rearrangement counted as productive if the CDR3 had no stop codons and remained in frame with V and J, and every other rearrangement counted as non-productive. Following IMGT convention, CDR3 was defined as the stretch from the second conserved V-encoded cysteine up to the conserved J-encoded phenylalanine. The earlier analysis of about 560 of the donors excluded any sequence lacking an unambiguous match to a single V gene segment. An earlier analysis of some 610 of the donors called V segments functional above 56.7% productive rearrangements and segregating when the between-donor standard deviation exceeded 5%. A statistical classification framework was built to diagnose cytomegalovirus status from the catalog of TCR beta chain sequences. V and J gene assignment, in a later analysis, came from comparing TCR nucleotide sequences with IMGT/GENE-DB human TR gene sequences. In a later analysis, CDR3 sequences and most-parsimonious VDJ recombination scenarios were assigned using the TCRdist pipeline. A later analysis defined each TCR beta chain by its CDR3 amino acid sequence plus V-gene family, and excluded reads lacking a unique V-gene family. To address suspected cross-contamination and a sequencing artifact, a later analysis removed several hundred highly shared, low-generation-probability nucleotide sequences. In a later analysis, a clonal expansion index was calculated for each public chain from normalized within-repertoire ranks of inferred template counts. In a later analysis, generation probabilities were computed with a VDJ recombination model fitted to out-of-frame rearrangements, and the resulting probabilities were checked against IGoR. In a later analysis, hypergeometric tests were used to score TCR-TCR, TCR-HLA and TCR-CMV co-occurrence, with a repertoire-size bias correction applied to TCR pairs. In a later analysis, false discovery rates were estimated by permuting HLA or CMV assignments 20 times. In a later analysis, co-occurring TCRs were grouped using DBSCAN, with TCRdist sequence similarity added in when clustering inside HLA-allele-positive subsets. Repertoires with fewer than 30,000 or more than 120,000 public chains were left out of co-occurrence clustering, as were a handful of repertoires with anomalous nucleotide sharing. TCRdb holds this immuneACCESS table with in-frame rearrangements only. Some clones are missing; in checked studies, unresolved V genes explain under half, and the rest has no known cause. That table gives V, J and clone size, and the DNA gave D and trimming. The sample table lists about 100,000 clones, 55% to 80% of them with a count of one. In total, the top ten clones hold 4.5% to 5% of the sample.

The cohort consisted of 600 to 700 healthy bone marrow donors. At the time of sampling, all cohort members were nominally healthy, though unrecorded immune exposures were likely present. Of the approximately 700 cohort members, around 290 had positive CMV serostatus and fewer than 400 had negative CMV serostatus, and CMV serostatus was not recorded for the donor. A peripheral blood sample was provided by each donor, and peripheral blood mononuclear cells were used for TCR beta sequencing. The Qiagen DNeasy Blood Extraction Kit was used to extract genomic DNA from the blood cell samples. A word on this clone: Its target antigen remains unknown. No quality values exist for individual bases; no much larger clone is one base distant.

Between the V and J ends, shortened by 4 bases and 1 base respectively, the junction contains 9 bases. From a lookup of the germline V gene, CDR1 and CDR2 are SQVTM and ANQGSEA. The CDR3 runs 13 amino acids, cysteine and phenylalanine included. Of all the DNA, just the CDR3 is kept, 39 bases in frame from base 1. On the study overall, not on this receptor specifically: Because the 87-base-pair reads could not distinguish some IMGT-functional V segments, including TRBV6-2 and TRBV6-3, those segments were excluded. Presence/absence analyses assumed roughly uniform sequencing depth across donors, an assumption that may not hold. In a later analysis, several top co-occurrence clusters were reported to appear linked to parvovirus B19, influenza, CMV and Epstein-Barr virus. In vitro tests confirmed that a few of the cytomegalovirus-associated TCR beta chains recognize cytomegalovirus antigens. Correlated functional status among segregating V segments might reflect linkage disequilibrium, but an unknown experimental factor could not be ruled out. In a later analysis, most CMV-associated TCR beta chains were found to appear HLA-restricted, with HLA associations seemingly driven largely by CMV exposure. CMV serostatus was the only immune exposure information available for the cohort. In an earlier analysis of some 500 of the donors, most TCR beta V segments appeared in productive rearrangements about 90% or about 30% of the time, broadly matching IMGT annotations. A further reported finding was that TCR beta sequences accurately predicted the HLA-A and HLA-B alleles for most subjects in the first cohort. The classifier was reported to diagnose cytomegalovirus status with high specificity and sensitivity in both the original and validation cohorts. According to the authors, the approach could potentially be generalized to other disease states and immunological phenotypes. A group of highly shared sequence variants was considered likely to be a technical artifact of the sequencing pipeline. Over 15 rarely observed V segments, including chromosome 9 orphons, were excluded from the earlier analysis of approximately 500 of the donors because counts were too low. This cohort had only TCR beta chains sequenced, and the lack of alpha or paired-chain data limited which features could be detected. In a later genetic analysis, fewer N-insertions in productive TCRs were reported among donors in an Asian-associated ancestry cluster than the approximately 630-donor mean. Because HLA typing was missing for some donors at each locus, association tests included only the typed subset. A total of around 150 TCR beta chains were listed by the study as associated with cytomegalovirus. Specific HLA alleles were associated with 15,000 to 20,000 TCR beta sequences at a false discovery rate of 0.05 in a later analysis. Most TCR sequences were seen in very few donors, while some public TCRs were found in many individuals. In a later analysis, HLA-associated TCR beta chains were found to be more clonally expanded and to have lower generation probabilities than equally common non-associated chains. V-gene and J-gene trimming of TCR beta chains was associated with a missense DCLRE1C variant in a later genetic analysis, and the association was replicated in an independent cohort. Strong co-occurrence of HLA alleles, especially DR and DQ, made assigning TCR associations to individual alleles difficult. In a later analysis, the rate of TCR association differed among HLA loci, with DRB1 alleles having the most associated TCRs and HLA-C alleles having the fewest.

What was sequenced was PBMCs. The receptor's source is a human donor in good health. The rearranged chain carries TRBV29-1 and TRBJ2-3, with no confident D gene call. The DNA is TGCAGCGTTGTGCCGGGTGGCACAGATACGCAGTATTTT. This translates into CSVVPGGTDTQYF.